This TCR beta chain derives from a study of T-cell reconstitution after alpha-beta-depleted transplantation in children. Study-wide points: It was reported that alpha-beta T cells came from several hundred expanded graft clones (about two months after transplant).

Notes on this clonotype: Its specificity is not known.

The TCRbeta library was prepared with unique molecular identifiers. TCRdb re-called the PCR reads with MiXCR, one entry per CDR3 protein. The table has some 81,000 distinct CDR3 sequences, 13% to 15% seen once; the top ten hold 25% to 35%. Sequenced material: PBMCs, mostly from graft donor cells, taken 180 days after TCRalphabeta/CD19-depleted stem cell transplant. The sequence was obtained from a male patient aged 2 to 10 who had a stem cell transplant for acute lymphoblastic leukemia, so the T cells may come from the graft donor.

The CDR3 region has the DNA TGTGCCAGCTCACCACCGACAGTCTATGGCTACACCTTC. Translation gives CASSPPTVYGYTF. The V gene is TRBV18, the J gene TRBJ1-2, with a tentative D call TRBD1 (5 bases). CDR3 length: 13 amino acids. CDR1 and CDR2 from the germline V gene are KGHSH and LQKENI. V was pared by 0 bases and J by 4 bases, with 6 bases between.